This TCR beta chain appears in the sequencing data of a study of neoadjuvant anti-PD-1 for oral cavity cancer. Study-wide results and limits: PBMC Gini-index clonality exceeded responders' in non-responders post-nivolumab. Only a few patients per response group were TCR-analyzed; validation needed.

Documented time point: after neoadjuvant nivolumab, at surgical resection. Concerning this clone: Its specificity is not known.

The CDR3 is 14 residues long. Trimming took 2 bases from V and 0 from J, leaving 8 bases between them. CDR1 and CDR2 from the germline V gene are SGHDT and YYEEEE. Only in-frame clones appear in the TCRdb table, and some are missing; sequencing was by immunoSEQ multiplex PCR. The sample shows 9,600 or so clones, about three fifths of them seen only once. This specimen was PBMCs, taken after nivolumab (anti-PD-1) treatment. The rearrangement links TRBV5-6 to TRBJ1-2; D is unclear. The clonotype originates from a person aged 40-85 years with oral cavity squamous cell carcinoma. The CDR3 reads CASSLAHPNYGYTF. DNA for the CDR3: TGTGCCAGCAGCTTAGCACATCCTAACTATGGCTACACCTTC.